These 16 T cell receptor beta chains came from one sample sequenced in a study of tumor and adjacent non-tumor tissue in lung cancer. The library came from three nested PCR rounds adapted from ARM-PCR protocols. A single record per CDR3 protein comes from TCRdb applying MiXCR to the multiplex PCR reads. The sample contains 90,000 to 100,000 distinct CDR3 sequences, approximately 80% of which appear only once. The template was RNA from unsorted bulk tissue. The normal lung tissue was taken more than 3 cm from the tumor edge. What was sequenced was distant non-tumor lung tissue. The source is a man in his 60s with small cell lung cancer.

With regard to this clonotype: A junction boundary mismatches the germline segment, possibly from a read error. V gene TRBV11-2 combines with J gene TRBJ2-1, with D maybe TRBD1 (5 bases). The CDR3 runs 17 residues. Germline CDR1 reads SGHAT; CDR2 reads FQNNGV. This CDR3 reads CANSLVTAQSSYNEHLF. The CDR3, as DNA: TGTGCCAACAGCTTAGTGACAGCCCAGAGCTCCTACAATGAGCATTTATTC.

The chain is built from TRBV11-2 and TRBJ2-1; 8 positions agree with TRBD1. The junction had 12 bases not matched to a gene; V was cut back by 6 bases and J by 11 bases. The CDR3 is 14 amino acids. Per the germline V gene, CDR1 is SGHAT and CDR2 is FQNNGV. CDR3 bases: TGTGCCAGCAGTCCACAGGGGGATTACACCCAGCAGTTCTTC. Encoded protein: CASSPQGDYTQQFF.

The chain joins TRBV2 to TRBJ2-3; D may be TRBD1 (5 bases). The CDR3 spans 15 residues. Germline V CDR1 and CDR2: SNHLY, FYNNEI. The germline V and J ends were trimmed by 7 bases and 2 bases, with 16 bases remaining between them. CDR3 DNA: TGTGCCAGCAAAGACAGCCGGCCGACCACAGATACGCAGTATTTT. It specifies CASKDSRPTTDTQYF.

As regards this clonotype: A much larger clone differs from this one at a single base, so this may be a read error. This chain joins TRBV11-1 and TRBJ2-5, with D uncertain. This CDR3 comprises 13 residues. V gave up 8 bases and J gave up 4 bases, with 14 bases separating them. Germline CDR1 reads SGHAT; CDR2 reads FQDESV (reference sequence). The CDR3 DNA reads TGTGCCAGCCGCTCGACGGCACGAGAGACCCAGTACTTC. Protein sequence: CASRSTARETQYF.

The chain recombines TRBV6-5 with TRBJ2-7; the D gene is possibly TRBD1 (6 bases). The V and J ends lost 2 bases and 13 bases respectively, with 45 bases between them. The length of the CDR3 is 22 residues. CDR1 is MNHEY and CDR2 is SVGAGI in the germline V gene. The CDR3 loop is CASSYPQTPPSQRDISSYVQYV. As DNA, the CDR3 is TGTGCCAGCAGTTACCCCCAAACCCCCCCCTCTCAAAGGGACATCAGCTCCTACGTGCAATACGTC.

The chain's CDR3 is CVSSSRDKGYEQYF. The CDR3, as DNA: TGTGTAAGCAGTTCGCGGGACAAGGGCTACGAGCAGTACTTC. V is TRBV6-2 or TRBV6-3 and J is TRBJ2-7; possibly TRBD1 or TRBD2 for D (6 bases each). The germline gives CDR1 MNHEY, CDR2 SVGEGT. The CDR3 spans 14 residues.

In its sample, this clonotype was seen many times. This rearrangement joins TRBV5-4 to TRBJ2-4; 7 bases align to TRBD2. Germline lookup yields CDR1 SGHNT and CDR2 YYREEE (reference sequence). There are 16 residues in the CDR3. Unmatched junction bases numbered 5, after V lost 0 bases and J lost 2 bases. CDR3 DNA: TGTGCCAGCAGCTTGGTTGTAGCGGGTCCCAAAAACATTCAGTACTTC. Translation gives CASSLVVAGPKNIQYF.

With regard to this clonotype: This could be a read error, since a much larger clone is one nucleotide away. The chain uses TRBV16 and TRBJ2-1; D is uncertain. This CDR3 comprises 15 residues. Trimming pared 3 bases from V and 2 bases from J, leaving 11 bases between. CDR1 and CDR2 from the germline V gene are KGHSY and FQNENV. The CDR3 DNA reads TGTGCCAGCAGCCAGGCTCGTTACACCTACAATGAGCAGTTCTTC. This sequence encodes CASSQARYTYNEQFF.

With respect to this clonotype: This may come from a read error, since a much larger clone is one base off. The V gene is TRBV20-1, the J gene TRBJ1-6, with 7 bases lining up with TRBD1. V gave up 3 bases and J gave up 8 bases; unmatched junction bases: 10. Germline V gene sequence: CDR1 DFQATT, CDR2 SNEGSKA (reference sequence). This CDR3 comprises 15 residues. The CDR3 spells CSASFGTEVDSPLHF. CDR3 coding DNA: TGCAGTGCTAGTTTCGGGACAGAGGTCGATTCACCCCTCCACTTT.

On this clonotype itself: The conserved closing phenylalanine or tryptophan is absent in this CDR3, likely reflecting a read error. V usage is TRBV11-1 and J usage is TRBJ2-5; no firm D call. CDR1 is SGHAT and CDR2 is FQDESV in the germline V gene (reference sequence). The CDR3 is 13 residues long. The CDR3 spells CASSLQLQETQYC. In nucleotides, the CDR3 is TGTGCTAGCAGCTTACAACTCCAAGAGACCCAGTACTGC.

Remarks on this clonotype: This may be a read error: a much more frequent sequence differs by one nucleotide. The rearrangement uses TRBV5-4 and TRBJ1-1; the match to TRBD1 covers 10 bases. Germline CDR1 reads SGHNT; CDR2 reads YYREEE (reference sequence). The CDR3 totals 15 residues. This chain's CDR3 is CASSSGQGWGTEVFF. The DNA for the CDR3 is TGTGCCAGCAGCTCGGGACAGGGGTGGGGCACTGAAGTTTTCTTT. Full variable domain (rest looked up from reference TRBV5-4 and TRBJ1-1): ETGVTQSPTHLIKTRGQQVTLRCSSQSGHNTVSWYQQALGQGPQFIFQYYREEENGRGNFPPRFSGLQFPNYSSELNVNALELDDSALYLCASSSGQGWGTEVFFGQGTRLTVV.

This clonotype was seen at least ten times. This rearrangement joins TRBV13 to TRBJ2-3; D is possibly TRBD1 (5 bases). Germline V gene sequence: CDR1 PRHDT, CDR2 FYEKMQ (reference sequence). Trimming cost V 5 bases and J 0 bases, with 9 bases left between them. CDR3 length: 14 residues. The CDR3: CASSPRQSTDTQYF. CDR3 bases: TGTGCCAGCAGCCCCCGACAGAGCACAGATACGCAGTATTTT.

With regard to this clonotype: One end of the junction fails to match germline, which may point to a read error. The V gene is TRBV11-2, the J gene TRBJ2-2, with 7 bases lining up with TRBD2. The CDR3 spans 14 residues. Germline V CDR1 and CDR2: SGHAT, FQNNGV. The DNA for the CDR3 is TGTTCCAGCAGCGTAGCGCGGGAGACCGGGAAGCTGTTTTTT. Translating gives CSSSVARETGKLFF.

For this clonotype: A read error may produce the germline difference seen at one junction end. The chain recombines TRBV12-3 or TRBV12-4 with TRBJ1-1; 8 bases fit TRBD1. The CDR3 extends over 14 amino acids. CDR3: CSSSPRTGLSEAFF. The CDR3 DNA is TGTTCCAGCAGTCCCCGGACAGGGCTTAGTGAAGCTTTCTTT.

With regard to this clonotype: A read error may produce the germline difference seen at one junction end. The chain carries TRBV11-2 and TRBJ2-5, with D possibly matching TRBD2 (6 bases). Germline CDR1 SGHAT, CDR2 FQNNGV. The CDR3 has 15 residues. This CDR3 reads CTSSSRVAVLEAQYF. The CDR3, as DNA: TGTACCAGCAGCTCGCGAGTAGCGGTCCTAGAGGCCCAGTACTTC.

With regard to this clonotype: An end of the junction differs from the germline gene, which may be a read error. The chain is built from TRBV4-2 and TRBJ1-1, with 9 bases identical to TRBD1. Germline V gene lookup returns CDR1 LGHNA and CDR2 YNFKEQ. This CDR3 spans 15 amino acids. CDR3 DNA sequence: TGTGCCAGTAGCCCAGCACGGGACAGGGTCACTGAAACTTTCTTT. It translates to CASSPARDRVTETFF.